Listed below are T cell receptor beta chains from one sample, sequenced in a study of blood T cell repertoires in COVID-19. Here immunoSEQ multiplex PCR was the method, and the copy in TCRdb shows in-frame clones only, minus some. The table has about 150,000 clones, under 90% seen once; the top ten hold under 0.75%. The sequenced sample consisted of peripheral blood. The receptor set was obtained from a man in his 60s with acute or convalescent COVID-19. Each CDR3 is given with its conserved first and last residue. The order of the fields is V gene, J gene, clone size, D gene, CDR3 protein, CDR3 DNA. The D gene is left open where the match is weak. Part of the rows lack a size; the others show once, few, many or a class for expanded clones.

v_call: TRBV6-2/TRBV6-3
j_call: TRBJ2-2
clone_size: NA
d_call: NA
cdr3_aa: CASSLRAGANTGELFF
cdr3_nt: TGTGCCAGCAGCCTCCGAGCGGGCGCGAACACCGGGGAGCTGTTTTTT

v_call: TRBV6-4
j_call: TRBJ1-5
clone_size: few
d_call: NA
cdr3_aa: CASRGRRNSNQPQHF
cdr3_nt: TGTGCCAGTAGGGGTAGACGGAATAGCAATCAGCCCCAGCATTTT

v_call: TRBV4-3
j_call: TRBJ1-3
clone_size: NA
d_call: NA
cdr3_aa: CASSQARVNSGNTIYF
cdr3_nt: TGCGCCAGCAGCCAAGCCCGGGTTAACTCTGGAAACACCATATATTTT

v_call: TRBV3-1/TRBV3-2
j_call: TRBJ2-1
clone_size: NA
d_call: TRBD2
cdr3_aa: CASILAGTHEQFF
cdr3_nt: TGTGCCAGCATCCTAGCGGGGACCCATGAGCAGTTCTTC

v_call: TRBV27
j_call: TRBJ1-2
clone_size: few
d_call: NA
cdr3_aa: CASSQGQTDGYTF
cdr3_nt: TGTGCCAGCAGTCAAGGACAGACGGATGGCTACACCTTC

v_call: TRBV25-1
j_call: TRBJ2-7
clone_size: NA
d_call: NA
cdr3_aa: CASSEGGHYEQYF
cdr3_nt: TGTGCCAGCAGTGAAGGAGGGCACTACGAGCAGTACTTC

v_call: TRBV11-2
j_call: TRBJ2-7
clone_size: NA
d_call: NA
cdr3_aa: CASSLQREIPGRELHEQYF
cdr3_nt: TGTGCCAGCAGCTTGCAACGGGAAATCCCTGGCCGGGAGCTCCACGAGCAGTACTTC

v_call: TRBV5-1
j_call: TRBJ1-2
clone_size: NA
d_call: TRBD1
cdr3_aa: CASSLAQGTTNYGYTF
cdr3_nt: TGCGCCAGCAGCTTGGCACAGGGGACAACTAACTATGGCTACACCTTC

v_call: TRBV28
j_call: TRBJ2-2
clone_size: NA
d_call: TRBD1
cdr3_aa: CASSSGGANTGELFF
cdr3_nt: TGTGCCAGCAGTTCAGGGGGCGCGAACACCGGGGAGCTGTTTTTT

v_call: TRBV10-3
j_call: TRBJ1-1
clone_size: NA
d_call: NA
cdr3_aa: CAISRGQLNTEAFF
cdr3_nt: TGTGCCATCAGTAGAGGACAGTTGAACACTGAAGCTTTCTTT

v_call: TRBV19
j_call: TRBJ2-1
clone_size: NA
d_call: TRBD1
cdr3_aa: CASSTFAGTGGNEQFF
cdr3_nt: TGTGCCAGTAGTACCTTCGCCGGGACAGGGGGCAATGAGCAGTTCTTC

v_call: TRBV7-2
j_call: TRBJ2-3
clone_size: NA
d_call: TRBD1
cdr3_aa: CASSLGTVLSDTQYF
cdr3_nt: TGTGCCAGCAGCCTGGGGACAGTTCTGTCAGATACGCAGTATTTT

v_call: TRBV25-1
j_call: TRBJ1-1
clone_size: NA
d_call: NA
cdr3_aa: CASSDDRQNTEAFF
cdr3_nt: TGTGCCAGCAGTGACGACAGGCAGAACACTGAAGCTTTCTTT

v_call: TRBV21-1
j_call: TRBJ2-1
clone_size: NA
d_call: NA
cdr3_aa: CASSNKVRVDEQFF
cdr3_nt: TGTGCCAGCAGCAATAAGGTCAGGGTGGATGAGCAGTTCTTC

v_call: TRBV12-3/TRBV12-4
j_call: TRBJ1-1
clone_size: NA
d_call: NA
cdr3_aa: CASSLTGNTEAFF
cdr3_nt: TGTGCCAGCAGTTTGACGGGAAACACTGAAGCTTTCTTT

v_call: TRBV29-1
j_call: TRBJ1-5
clone_size: NA
d_call: TRBD1
cdr3_aa: CSVGTGANQPQHF
cdr3_nt: TGCAGCGTTGGGACAGGGGCCAATCAGCCCCAGCATTTT

v_call: TRBV6-5
j_call: TRBJ1-1
clone_size: NA
d_call: TRBD1
cdr3_aa: CASSRGQQGTEAFF
cdr3_nt: TGTGCCAGCAGCCGGGGGCAACAGGGGACTGAAGCTTTCTTT

v_call: TRBV30
j_call: TRBJ1-2
clone_size: NA
d_call: TRBD1
cdr3_aa: CAYWTGGGYTF
cdr3_nt: TGTGCTTATTGGACAGGTGGGGGCTACACCTTC

v_call: TRBV29-1
j_call: TRBJ2-1
clone_size: NA
d_call: TRBD1
cdr3_aa: CSGGQGRNEQFF
cdr3_nt: TGCAGCGGCGGACAGGGGCGGAATGAGCAGTTCTTC

v_call: TRBV29-1
j_call: TRBJ2-3
clone_size: NA
d_call: TRBD2
cdr3_aa: CSVMATASGSTDTQYF
cdr3_nt: TGCAGCGTCATGGCAACGGCTAGCGGGAGCACAGATACGCAGTATTTT

v_call: TRBV5-1
j_call: TRBJ1-2
clone_size: NA
d_call: TRBD1
cdr3_aa: CASSPQQGAGYGYTF
cdr3_nt: TGCGCCAGCAGCCCCCAACAGGGGGCTGGCTATGGCTACACCTTC

v_call: TRBV5-1
j_call: TRBJ1-3
clone_size: few
d_call: NA
cdr3_aa: CASSLNWVVESSGNTIYF
cdr3_nt: TGCGCCAGCAGCTTGAATTGGGTTGTGGAGAGCTCTGGAAACACCATATATTTT

v_call: TRBV5-4
j_call: TRBJ2-3
clone_size: NA
d_call: TRBD1
cdr3_aa: CASSSLQGARDTQYF
cdr3_nt: TGTGCCAGCAGCTCCCTACAGGGGGCGAGAGATACGCAGTATTTT

v_call: TRBV29-1
j_call: TRBJ1-5
clone_size: NA
d_call: NA
cdr3_aa: CSVGGSFGQPQHF
cdr3_nt: TGCAGCGTCGGGGGGTCTTTCGGCCAGCCCCAGCATTTT

v_call: TRBV5-5
j_call: TRBJ2-5
clone_size: NA
d_call: NA
cdr3_aa: CASSPTVRETQYF
cdr3_nt: TGTGCCAGCAGCCCCACGGTCCGGGAGACCCAGTACTTC

v_call: TRBV5-1
j_call: TRBJ2-5
clone_size: NA
d_call: NA
cdr3_aa: CASSLTEQETQYF
cdr3_nt: TGCGCCAGCAGCTTGACGGAGCAAGAGACCCAGTACTTC

v_call: TRBV7-2
j_call: TRBJ2-1
clone_size: NA
d_call: TRBD2
cdr3_aa: CASSRRLAGGSPEQFF
cdr3_nt: TGTGCCAGCAGCCGCCGACTAGCGGGGGGATCGCCCGAGCAGTTCTTC

v_call: TRBV29-1
j_call: TRBJ2-2
clone_size: NA
d_call: TRBD1
cdr3_aa: CSVAAGGTGELFF
cdr3_nt: TGCAGCGTTGCTGCAGGGGGCACCGGGGAGCTGTTTTTT

v_call: TRBV4-3
j_call: TRBJ2-7
clone_size: NA
d_call: NA
cdr3_aa: CASSQDSQLSGEQYF
cdr3_nt: TGCGCCAGCAGCCAAGATTCCCAGCTGAGCGGCGAGCAGTACTTC

v_call: TRBV15
j_call: TRBJ1-2
clone_size: NA
d_call: NA
cdr3_aa: CATSRERTVGDGYTF
cdr3_nt: TGTGCCACCAGCAGAGAAAGGACGGTGGGAGATGGCTACACCTTC

v_call: TRBV4-2
j_call: TRBJ2-1
clone_size: NA
d_call: TRBD2
cdr3_aa: CASSQGVAGDNEQFF
cdr3_nt: TGTGCCAGCAGCCAAGGAGTAGCGGGGGACAATGAGCAGTTCTTC

v_call: TRBV9
j_call: TRBJ1-3
clone_size: NA
d_call: NA
cdr3_aa: CASSATPSGNTIYF
cdr3_nt: TGTGCCAGCAGCGCTACCCCCTCTGGAAACACCATATATTTT

v_call: TRBV5-1
j_call: TRBJ2-3
clone_size: NA
d_call: NA
cdr3_aa: CASSYTLTSTDTQYF
cdr3_nt: TGCGCCAGCTCCTATACCTTGACTAGCACAGATACGCAGTATTTT

v_call: TRBV20-1
j_call: TRBJ2-7
clone_size: few
d_call: TRBD2
cdr3_aa: CSAHSGAEQYF
cdr3_nt: TGCAGTGCTCATAGCGGGGCCGAGCAGTACTTC

v_call: TRBV5-6
j_call: TRBJ2-7
clone_size: NA
d_call: TRBD1
cdr3_aa: CASSLLTGTGNHEQYF
cdr3_nt: TGTGCCAGCAGCTTATTGACCGGGACAGGGAACCACGAGCAGTACTTC

v_call: TRBV7-6
j_call: TRBJ2-1
clone_size: NA
d_call: TRBD2
cdr3_aa: CASSPGRGLEQFF
cdr3_nt: TGTGCCAGCAGCCCAGGGAGGGGACTTGAGCAGTTCTTC

v_call: TRBV29-1
j_call: TRBJ2-7
clone_size: NA
d_call: NA
cdr3_aa: CSVRYGSYEQYF
cdr3_nt: TGCAGCGTCCGCTATGGCTCCTACGAGCAGTACTTC

v_call: TRBV30
j_call: TRBJ2-3
clone_size: NA
d_call: TRBD1
cdr3_aa: CAWSPPRTGGTDTQYF
cdr3_nt: TGTGCCTGGAGTCCCCCTCGGACAGGGGGCACAGATACGCAGTATTTT